This T cell receptor beta chain was sequenced during a study of cytomegalovirus exposure and HLA in healthy donors. In the PCR, 60 Vbeta and 13 Jbeta primers were used. Generated by immunoSEQ multiplex PCR, the TCRdb table keeps only in-frame clones and is missing some. The sample lists tens of thousands of clones, more than 60% occurring once. V lost 5 bases and J lost 11; bases outside the gene matches: 11. The CDR3 sequence is 15 residues long. Germline CDR1 SGHNT, CDR2 YENEEA. When sampled, the donors appeared nominally healthy, though they likely had unrecorded immune exposures. The sequencing input was PBMCs. This sequence joins TRBV11-3 and TRBJ1-6; TRBD1 aligns across 8 bases. This receptor was identified in a man in his fifties in good health and CMV-seropositive. DNA for the CDR3: TGTGCCAGCAGCCGAAAAGGACAGGGAGCGACACCCCTCCACTTT. The encoded protein is CASSRKGQGATPLHF.